The TCR beta chain described here comes from a study of low-dose radiotherapy and immunotherapy resistance in tumors. Study overall: Intravenous administration to patients comprised nivolumab at 240 mg every two weeks and ipilimumab at 1 mg/kg every six weeks.

First-strand cDNA used TRAV- and TRBV-specific primers, covering alpha and beta chains. The PCR that amplified TCRs ran for about 20 cycles, relying on a constant-region primer and a V-primer adapter. TCRdb processed the reads anew with MiXCR; each CDR3 protein has one entry. The data show 65,000 to 85,000 distinct CDR3 sequences, 15% to 20% seen once. Time point indicated: after trial treatment. Treatment described: LDRT plus nivolumab, ipilimumab, low-dose cyclophosphamide and aspirin (RACIN trial). All eligible patients presented with advanced solid tumors that contained no tumor-infiltrating lymphocytes. This CDR3 has 15 residues. Trimming cost V 7 bases and J 3 bases; bases outside gene matches: 11. Germline V gene data show CDR1 as MDHEN and CDR2 as SYDVKM. This clonotype was picked up many times.

Sequences were derived from PBMCs, sampled after low-dose radiotherapy plus immunotherapy. The rearrangement uses TRBV28 and TRBJ2-5, with TRBD2 identical over 7 bases. This receptor was identified in a male donor with prostate cancer. CDR3 nucleotide sequence: TGTGCCAGCATTAAGGGAGGGAGGTCTAAAGAGACCCAGTACTTC. Its translation is CASIKGGRSKETQYF.